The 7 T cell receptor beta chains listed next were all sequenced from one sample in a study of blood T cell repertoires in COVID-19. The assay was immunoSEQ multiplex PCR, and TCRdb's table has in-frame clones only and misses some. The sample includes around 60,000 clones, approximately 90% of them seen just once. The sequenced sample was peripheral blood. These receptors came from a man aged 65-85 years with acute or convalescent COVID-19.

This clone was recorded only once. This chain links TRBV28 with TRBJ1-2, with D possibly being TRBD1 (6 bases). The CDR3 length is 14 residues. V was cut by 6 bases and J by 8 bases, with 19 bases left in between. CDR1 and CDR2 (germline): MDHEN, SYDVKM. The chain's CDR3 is CASRMAGVFYGYTF. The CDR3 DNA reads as TGTGCCAGCAGGATGGCAGGGGTATTCTACGGCTACACCTTC.

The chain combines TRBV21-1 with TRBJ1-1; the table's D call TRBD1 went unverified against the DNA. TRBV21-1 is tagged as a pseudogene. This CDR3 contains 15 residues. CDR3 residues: CASSKPGQGGTEAFF. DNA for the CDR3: TGTGCCAGCAGCAAACCCGGACAGGGCGGCACTGAAGCTTTCTTT.

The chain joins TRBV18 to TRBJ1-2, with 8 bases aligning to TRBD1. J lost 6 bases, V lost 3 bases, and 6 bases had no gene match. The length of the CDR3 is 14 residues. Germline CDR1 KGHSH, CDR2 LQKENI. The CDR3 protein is CASSPVDRVDGYTF. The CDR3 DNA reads TGTGCCAGCTCACCGGTGGACAGGGTTGATGGCTACACCTTC.

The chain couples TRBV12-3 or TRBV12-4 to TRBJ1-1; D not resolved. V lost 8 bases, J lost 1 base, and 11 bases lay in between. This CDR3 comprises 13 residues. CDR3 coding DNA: TGTGCCAGCCGTGAGTACCGGAACACTGAAGCTTTCTTT. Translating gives CASREYRNTEAFF.

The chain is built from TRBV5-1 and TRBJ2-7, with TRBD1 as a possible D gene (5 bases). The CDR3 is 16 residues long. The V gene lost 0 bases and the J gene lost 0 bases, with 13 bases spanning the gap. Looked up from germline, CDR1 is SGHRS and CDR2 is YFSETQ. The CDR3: CASSLVGAVFSYEQYF. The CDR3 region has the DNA TGCGCCAGCAGCTTGGTTGGGGCGGTCTTCTCCTACGAGCAGTACTTC.

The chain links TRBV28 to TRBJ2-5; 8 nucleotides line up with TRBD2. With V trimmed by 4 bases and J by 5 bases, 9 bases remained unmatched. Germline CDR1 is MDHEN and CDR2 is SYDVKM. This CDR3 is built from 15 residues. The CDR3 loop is CASSSERGGGETQYF. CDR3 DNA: TGTGCCAGCAGTTCCGAACGGGGGGGCGGTGAGACCCAGTACTTC.

In nucleotides, the CDR3 is TGCGCCAGCAGCCACGAAGGGCCCCGACAGGGTATTCAGCCCCAGCATTTT. It yields the protein CASSHEGPRQGIQPQHF. J is TRBJ1-5 and V is TRBV4-1; TRBD1 matches at 7 bases. CDR1 is MGHRA and CDR2 is YSYEKL in the germline V gene. The trim removed 3 bases at V and 6 bases at J, leaving 14 bases unmatched. CDR3 size: 17 residues.